This T cell receptor (beta chain) is from a study of chemoradiotherapy in HPV16-positive cancers. Looking at the study overall: Functional T-cell assays on a couple of HPV16-positive patients' cells defined candidate HPV-specific clones and common TCR motifs. Overall study findings and caveats: In HPV16-positive patients, HPV-responsive T-cell expansion tracked better recurrence-free survival.

Sequencing was performed with immunoSEQ multiplex PCR; in TCRdb, only in-frame clones are kept and a portion is missing. This repertoire shows about 9,700 clones, around 90% found once; its top ten account for around 12%. CDR1 and CDR2 (germline): SGHAT, FQNNGV. Trimming cost V 1 base and J 9 bases; bases outside gene matches: 5. The CDR3 is made up of 14 amino acids. As concerns this clone: Its antigen is not identified.

Source: blood, taken from a patient who underwent chemoradiotherapy. The chain has TRBV11-2 and TRBJ2-1, with 8 bases identical to TRBD2. The clonotype was recovered from a human donor with HPV-associated anogenital cancer. The CDR3: CASSLALAVAEQFF. CDR3 DNA: TGTGCCAGCAGCTTAGCACTAGCGGTGGCTGAGCAGTTCTTC. The whole variable domain, filled in from reference TRBV11-2 and TRBJ2-1, reads EAGVAQSPRYKIIEKRQSVAFWCNPISGHATLYWYQQILGQGPKLLIQFQNNGVVDDSQLPKDRFSAERLKGVDSTLKIQPAKLEDSAVYLCASSLALAVAEQFFGPGTRLTVL.